This T cell receptor beta chain was captured by sequencing in a study of PD-1 blockade in classical Hodgkin lymphoma. Study observations and caveats: Patients who initiated nivolumab within 1 year of ASCT were excluded. When set against healthy donors, newly diagnosed patients were reported to show lower baseline TCR diversity.

To note about this clone: Its specificity is unknown.

V was shortened by 3 bases and J by 2 bases, with 20 bases between the two germline ends. Germline V CDR1 and CDR2: LNHDA, SQIVND (reference sequence). The CDR3 contains 17 residues. The repertoire was sequenced with immunoSEQ multiplex PCR; TCRdb's copy has only in-frame clones and lacks some. The data contain about 40,000 clones, approximately 87% of them singletons. Patients all relapsed after autologous stem cell transplantation, and there was variation in brentuximab vedotin exposure. Best outcomes ranged across complete response, partial response and progressive disease. The sequencing here drew on peripheral blood mononuclear cells (PBMCs), taken at baseline. The TCR was taken from a human donor with classical Hodgkin lymphoma. The chain couples TRBV19 to TRBJ2-7; D is perhaps TRBD1 or TRBD2 (5 bases each). This CDR3 is CASSIPMGESGTYEQYF. In DNA, the CDR3 is TGTGCCAGTAGTATCCCGATGGGGGAATCGGGCACCTACGAGCAGTACTTC. Full variable domain (remainder filled in from reference TRBV19 and TRBJ2-7): DGGITQSPKYLFRKEGQNVTLSCEQNLNHDAMYWYRQDPGQGLRLIYYSQIVNDFQKGDIAEGYSVSREKKESFPLTVTSAQKNPTAFYLCASSIPMGESGTYEQYFGPGTRLTVT.